The 14 T cell receptor beta chains given below trace back to one sample, sequenced in a study of cytomegalovirus exposure and HLA in healthy donors. The PCR had 60 Vbeta and 13 Jbeta primers. TCRdb's table, derived via immunoSEQ multiplex PCR, lists solely in-frame clones and lacks some. Of 150,000 or so clones listed, less than 65% are singletons. Sequences were obtained from PBMCs. The receptors were gathered from a woman in her twenties or thirties in good health and CMV-seropositive.

The rearrangement links TRBV6-5 to TRBJ2-5; D is perhaps TRBD1 (6 bases). The germline V gene has CDR1 MNHEY and CDR2 SVGAGI. Deletions cut 6 bases from V and 4 bases from J, with 12 bases between. The CDR3 loop spans 13 amino acids. CDR3 DNA: TGTGCCAGCAGAGGGGGTAGAATAGAGACCCAGTACTTC. Translation: CASRGGRIETQYF.

This clone was counted once. CDR3 bases: TGTGCCAGCAGTGCGGGGGAGAATTCACCCCTCCACTTT. This translates into CASSAGENSPLHF. This chain uses TRBV2 with TRBJ1-6, with D perhaps TRBD1 (5 bases). CDR1 and CDR2 (germline): SNHLY, FYNNEI. The CDR3 totals 13 residues. V gave up 4 bases and J gave up 7 bases, with 8 bases separating them.

A single count supports this clone. The rearrangement joins TRBV7-8 to TRBJ2-7; D ambiguous. Germline CDR1 and CDR2: SGHVS and FQNEAQ. V dropped 3 bases and J dropped 2 bases, with 14 bases sitting between them. CDR3 length equals 15 residues. The CDR3 loop is CASSLIPQAAYEQYF. The CDR3 region has the DNA TGTGCCAGCAGCTTGATCCCTCAGGCTGCCTACGAGCAGTACTTC.

CDR3 loop: CASRRGGDEQFF. For the CDR3, the DNA is TGCGCCAGCAGGCGAGGGGGGGATGAGCAGTTCTTC. This chain joins TRBV5-1 and TRBJ2-1, with D maybe TRBD2 (7 bases). Between the trimmed V and J ends, which lost 5 bases and 8 bases, there was a span of 11 bases. Looked up from germline, CDR1 is SGHRS and CDR2 is YFSETQ. This CDR3 is 12 amino acids long.

This clone was observed a handful of times. The sample contains more than one DNA sequence encoding this CDR3. The CDR3 nucleotides read TGTGCCATCAGCAGGGGGAACACTGAAGCTTTCTTT. This sequence encodes CAISRGNTEAFF. J is TRBJ1-1 and V is TRBV10-3; D may be TRBD1 (6 bases). Per germline, CDR1 ENHRY and CDR2 SYGVKD. The CDR3 is made up of 12 amino acids. The ends were cut back, 6 bases at V and 1 base at J, with 6 bases in the middle.

This clone was counted between two and nine times. The V gene is TRBV30, the J gene TRBJ2-1, with D possibly matching TRBD1 (6 bases). Germline V lookup: CDR1 GTSNPN, CDR2 SVGIG (reference sequence). V dropped 4 bases and J dropped 0 bases, with 19 bases sitting between them. The CDR3 sequence is 17 residues long. In DNA form, the CDR3 reads TGTGCCTGGACTACCTTCGACAGGCCTAGCTCCTACAATGAGCAGTTCTTC. Translating it yields CAWTTFDRPSSYNEQFF.

This sequence joins TRBV7-9 and TRBJ2-1; perhaps TRBD2 as D (5 bases). V lost 4 bases and J lost 2, with 15 bases in between. Germline V CDR1 and CDR2: SEHNR, FQNEAQ (reference sequence). This CDR3 has 16 amino acids. The CDR3 here is CASSSTRGVPYNEQFF. DNA of the CDR3: TGTGCCAGCAGCTCCACCCGGGGTGTCCCCTACAATGAGCAGTTCTTC.

This clone appeared a few times. V is TRBV4-1 and J is TRBJ1-2; D not certain. Germline assignment: CDR1 MGHRA and CDR2 YSYEKL. The CDR3 has 13 amino acids. The V end was cut by 4 bases, the J end by 1 base, with 7 bases between. CDR3 DNA sequence: TGCGCCAGCAGCCCAACCTATAACTATGGCTACACCTTC. Its protein product is CASSPTYNYGYTF.

The rearrangement joins TRBV14 to TRBJ1-1, with D maybe TRBD1 (6 bases). V lost 8 bases to trimming and J lost 3 bases, with 7 bases between them. Germline-derived CDR1 and CDR2 are SGHDN and FVKESK. CDR3 size: 11 residues. The CDR3 DNA is TGTGCCAGCCAGGGGTACACTGAAGCTTTCTTT. It translates to CASQGYTEAFF.

V usage is TRBV5-4 and J usage is TRBJ2-3; TRBD2 aligns across 9 bases. This CDR3 comprises 15 residues. Germline CDR1 reads SGHNT; CDR2 reads YYREEE (reference sequence). V shed 6 bases and J 5 bases; nucleotides not matched to a gene: 10. The CDR3 region has the DNA TGTGCCAGCACCCGGGGTGGCGGGAGGGTAGATACGCAGTATTTT. Translating gives CASTRGGGRVDTQYF.

The chain links TRBV4-1 to TRBJ1-4; D not resolved. This CDR3 region has 14 residues. V was clipped by 4 bases and J by 5 bases, with 11 bases between them. Germline V lookup: CDR1 MGHRA, CDR2 YSYEKL. CDR3 bases: TGCGCCAGCAGCCCCCGGGTTGCCAATGAAAAACTGTTTTTT. Protein product: CASSPRVANEKLFF.

In DNA, the CDR3 is TGTGCCAGCACCCCATCGGGCTCTGGGGCCAACGTCCTGACTTTC. It codes for CASTPSGSGANVLTF. The chain carries TRBV7-2 and TRBJ2-6; no clear D. V shed 7 bases and J shed 0 bases, with 10 bases lying between them. The germline V gene encodes CDR1 SGHTA and CDR2 FQGNSA. The CDR3 is made up of 15 amino acids.

The chain links TRBV6-6 to TRBJ2-7; 8 bases are shared with TRBD2. The CDR3 contains 14 residues. V lost 4 bases, J lost 5 bases, and 7 bases stayed unmatched. Germline-derived CDR1 and CDR2 are MNHNY and SVGAGI (reference sequence). Here the CDR3 DNA reads TGTGCCAGCAGTTCAGCGGGGGAGTGGGACGAGCAGTACTTC. Amino acids: CASSSAGEWDEQYF.

This chain connects TRBV4-1 to TRBJ2-5; 8 bases agree with TRBD2. Germline values: CDR1 MGHRA, CDR2 YSYEKL. V trimming: 2 bases; J trimming: 7 bases; junction bases outside the gene matches: 9. The CDR3 contains 15 residues. The CDR3: CASSQRRGGPGTQYF. CDR3 nucleotide sequence: TGCGCCAGCAGCCAAAGACGCGGGGGGCCTGGGACCCAGTACTTC.